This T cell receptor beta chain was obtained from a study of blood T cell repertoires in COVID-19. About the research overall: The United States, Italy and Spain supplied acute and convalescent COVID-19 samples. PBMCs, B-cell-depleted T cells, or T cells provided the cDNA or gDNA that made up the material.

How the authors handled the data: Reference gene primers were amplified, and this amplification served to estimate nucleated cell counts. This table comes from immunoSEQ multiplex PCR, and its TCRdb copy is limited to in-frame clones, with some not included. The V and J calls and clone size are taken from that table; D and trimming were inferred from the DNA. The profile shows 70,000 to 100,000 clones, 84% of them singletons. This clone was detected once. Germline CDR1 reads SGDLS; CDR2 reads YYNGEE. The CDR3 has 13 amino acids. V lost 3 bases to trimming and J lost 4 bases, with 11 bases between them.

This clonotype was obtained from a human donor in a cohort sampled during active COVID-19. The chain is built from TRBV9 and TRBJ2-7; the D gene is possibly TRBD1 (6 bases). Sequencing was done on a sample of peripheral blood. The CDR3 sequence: CASSGPRGYEQYF. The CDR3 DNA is TGTGCCAGCAGCGGCCCAAGGGGGTACGAGCAGTACTTC. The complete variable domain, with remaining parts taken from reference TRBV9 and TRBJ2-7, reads DSGVTQTPKHLITATGQRVTLRCSPRSGDLSVYWYQQSLDQGLQFLIQYYNGEERAKGNILERFSAQQFPDLHSELNLSSLELGDSALYFCASSGPRGYEQYFGPGTRLTVT.